The next 22 T cell receptor beta chains were all read from a single sample in a study of T cells in localized non-small cell lung cancer (dated by TCRdb to about 2020). Receptor libraries were prepared by the immunoSEQ multiplex PCR assay. TCRdb stores this immuneACCESS table with in-frame sequences only. Part of the clones is absent; in the studies checked, under half of the shortfall reflects unresolved V genes, and no reason is known for the rest. Across this sample there are 40,000 to 50,000 clones, with more than 85% seen only once. In total, the top ten clones hold around 7% of the sample. The sequenced sample was peripheral blood, obtained before any cancer treatment. The receptors were gathered from a woman aged 18-49 years with stage III lung adenocarcinoma.

V and J are TRBV11-2 and TRBJ2-5; 10 nucleotides match TRBD1. V trimming: 3 bases; J trimming: 5 bases; junction bases outside the gene matches: 12. The CDR3 length is 17 residues. Germline V gives CDR1 SGHAT, CDR2 FQNNGV. The CDR3 reads CASSFGTGVYIGETQYF. CDR3 DNA: TGTGCCAGCAGCTTCGGGACAGGGGTTTACATCGGGGAGACCCAGTACTTC.

V gene TRBV6-6 combines with J gene TRBJ1-1, with 8 bases that match TRBD1. Germline CDR1 MNHNY, CDR2 SVGAGI (reference sequence). This CDR3 has 14 residues. After removal of 6 bases from V and 1 base from J, the junction contained 4 bases not matched to a gene. The CDR3 coding sequence is TGTGCCAGCAGGCTAGGACAGGGGAACACTGAAGCTTTCTTT. Translation: CASRLGQGNTEAFF.

The rearrangement links TRBV2 to TRBJ2-1, with 7 bases that match TRBD2. The junction had 7 bases not matched to a gene; V was cut back by 1 base and J by 4 bases. In germline, CDR1 is SNHLY, CDR2 FYNNEI. This CDR3 has 16 residues. CDR3: CASSEGWDYPYNEQFF. Here the CDR3 DNA reads TGTGCCAGCAGTGAAGGGTGGGACTATCCTTACAATGAGCAGTTCTTC.

This clone was seen just once. The chain employs TRBV7-9 and TRBJ2-7; tentative D call: TRBD1 (5 bases). This CDR3 is built from 16 residues. Trimming shortened V by 5 bases and J by 3 bases, and 20 bases separated the two germline ends. Germline CDR1 is SEHNR and CDR2 is FQNEAQ (reference sequence). DNA of the CDR3: TGTGCCAGCAGCCCCCTCGGATCGGACAAAAACTACGAGCAGTACTTC. Encoded protein: CASSPLGSDKNYEQYF.

V is TRBV29-1 and J is TRBJ2-5; D unclear. There are 11 residues in the CDR3. V gave up 7 bases and J gave up 0 bases, with 6 bases separating them. The germline V gene has CDR1 SQVTM and CDR2 ANQGSEA. CDR3 loop: CSGLYQETQYF. CDR3 in DNA: TGCAGCGGCCTGTACCAAGAGACCCAGTACTTC. Supplemented by reference TRBV29-1 and TRBJ2-5, the full variable domain reads SAVISQKPSRDICQRGTSLTIQCQVDSQVTMMFWYRQQPGQSLTLIATANQGSEATYESGFVIDKFPISRPNLTFSTLTVSNMSPEDSSIYLCSGLYQETQYFGPGTRLLVL.

Comment on this clone: Relative to the germline gene, one junction end is altered; a read error may explain this. This rearrangement joins TRBV7-7 to TRBJ2-3, with D tentatively TRBD2 (6 bases). The CDR3 length is 16 residues. Germline V gives CDR1 SSHAT, CDR2 FNYEAQ (reference sequence). CDR3 nucleotide sequence: TGTGCTAGCAGTTTAGGGACTTCGGTGGTCACAGATACGCAGTATTTT. It yields the protein CASSLGTSVVTDTQYF.

The CDR3 coding sequence is TGCGCCAGCAGCTTGGGGACAGGGGGCCCGACCTACAATGAGCAGTTCTTC. Translation: CASSLGTGGPTYNEQFF. The chain is built from TRBV5-1 and TRBJ2-1; TRBD1 matches at 11 bases. Germline trimming cut 0 bases from V and 2 bases from J; bases unmatched to any gene: 4. Looked up from germline, CDR1 is SGHRS and CDR2 is YFSETQ. The CDR3 runs 17 residues.

The chain has TRBV15 and TRBJ2-5; 9 bases match TRBD1. J lost 5 bases, V lost 9 bases, and 16 bases had no gene match. This CDR3 comprises 16 residues. Germline V lookup: CDR1 LNHNV, CDR2 YYDKDF (reference sequence). The CDR3 loop is CATKQGARSTGETQYF. CDR3 sequence (DNA): TGTGCCACGAAACAGGGGGCGAGGTCCACAGGGGAGACCCAGTACTTC. Variable domain in full (rest from reference TRBV15 and TRBJ2-5): DAMVIQNPRYQVTQFGKPVTLSCSQTLNHNVMYWYQQKSSQAPKLLFHYYDKDFNNEADTPDNFQSRRPNTSFCFLDIRSPGLGDTAMYLCATKQGARSTGETQYFGPGTRLLVL.

The genes are TRBV6-6 and TRBJ1-1; possible D gene TRBD1, 5 bases. The CDR3 spans 11 residues. The germline gives CDR1 MNHNY, CDR2 SVGAGI (reference sequence). V lost 8 bases and J 1 base, leaving 5 bases between the germline ends. CDR3 loop: CASGGNTEAFF. The CDR3 coding sequence is TGTGCCAGCGGGGGGAACACTGAAGCTTTCTTT.

CDR3 in amino acids: CSVVGFNMNTEAFF. The CDR3, as DNA: TGCAGCGTTGTAGGGTTTAACATGAACACTGAAGCTTTCTTT. The rearrangement uses TRBV29-1 and TRBJ1-1; the D is unclear. The CDR3 spans 14 residues. Trimming removed 4 bases from V and 0 bases from J, with 12 bases in between. Germline lookup yields CDR1 SQVTM and CDR2 ANQGSEA.

This chain links TRBV12-5 with TRBJ2-6; D remains unclear. Trimming stripped 8 bases from V and 9 bases from J, with 14 bases between. Germline V lookup: CDR1 LGHNT, CDR2 FRNRAP. The length of the CDR3 is 13 residues. The CDR3 spells CASNGMGGNVLTF. The CDR3, as DNA: TGTGCTAGTAACGGCATGGGCGGCAACGTCCTGACTTTC.

This chain connects TRBV5-4 to TRBJ2-5; 7 bases fit TRBD1. J was trimmed by 4 bases and V by 4 bases; bases with no gene match: 4. This CDR3 has 13 amino acids. Germline V gene sequence: CDR1 SGHNT, CDR2 YYREEE (reference sequence). The CDR3: CASSGNRGETQYF. The CDR3 DNA is TGTGCCAGCAGCGGAAACAGGGGAGAGACCCAGTACTTC.

As concerns this clone: Other DNA sequences in this specimen translate into the identical CDR3. The chain is built from TRBV9 and TRBJ2-1; D may be TRBD1 (5 bases). The CDR3 extends over 15 amino acids. Between the trimmed V and J ends, which lost 2 bases and 5 bases, there was a span of 14 bases. Germline CDR1 and CDR2: SGDLS and YYNGEE. The CDR3: CASSVGQGTHNEQFF. CDR3 DNA sequence: TGTGCCAGCAGCGTGGGGCAGGGAACCCACAATGAGCAGTTCTTC.

The chain has TRBV6-1 and TRBJ2-7; TRBD2 is a possible D gene (6 bases). This CDR3 is 15 amino acids long. Germline V gene lookup returns CDR1 MNHNS and CDR2 SASEGT. V lost 1 base, J lost 3 bases, and 13 bases lay in between. The CDR3 sequence is CASSEGPGGYYEQYF. CDR3 nucleotide sequence: TGTGCCAGCAGTGAAGGCCCCGGGGGTTACTACGAGCAGTACTTC.

This sequence joins TRBV6-6 and TRBJ2-2; no firm D call. CDR1 and CDR2 (germline): MNHNY, SVGAGI (reference sequence). V lost 3 bases to trimming and J lost 6 bases, with 5 bases between them. The CDR3 runs 12 residues. CDR3 region: CASSYPAGELFF. In DNA form, the CDR3 reads TGTGCCAGCAGTTATCCTGCCGGGGAGCTGTTTTTT.

The chain is built from TRBV9 and TRBJ2-2, with D possibly matching TRBD1 (5 bases). Germline V gene data show CDR1 as SGDLS and CDR2 as YYNGEE. This CDR3 contains 17 residues. V was clipped by 4 bases and J by 7 bases, with 23 bases between them. CDR3: CASSHPQTGQGHGELFF. CDR3 in DNA: TGTGCCAGCAGCCACCCTCAAACAGGTCAGGGCCACGGGGAGCTGTTTTTT.

The V and J genes are TRBV5-6 and TRBJ2-7; perhaps TRBD1 as D (5 bases). This CDR3 is built from 14 residues. Germline CDR1 reads SGHDT; CDR2 reads YYEEEE. The V end was cut by 2 bases, the J end by 7 bases, with 16 bases between. The CDR3 nucleotides read TGTGCCAGCAGCTTAGGAAGGGGTTCGGGTGAGCAGTACTTC. This encodes CASSLGRGSGEQYF.

V gene TRBV15 combines with J gene TRBJ2-3; maybe TRBD2 (5 bases). The germline CDR1 and CDR2 sequences are LNHNV and YYDKDF (reference sequence). Trimming pared 1 base from V and 3 bases from J, leaving 17 bases between. The CDR3 loop spans 17 amino acids. CDR3 residues: CATSRVRTYYGTDTQYF. CDR3 DNA sequence: TGTGCCACCAGCAGAGTGAGGACTTATTACGGAACAGATACGCAGTATTTT.

The chain links TRBV7-8 to TRBJ2-3, with 8 bases matching TRBD1. Per the germline V gene, CDR1 is SGHVS and CDR2 is FQNEAQ. Trimming removed 5 bases from V and 2 bases from J; junction bases left unmatched: 6. This CDR3 has 15 residues. CDR3 loop: CASSARTGNTDTQYF. CDR3 nucleotides: TGTGCCAGCAGCGCCCGGACAGGGAACACAGATACGCAGTATTTT.

This clone is medium-sized within its sample. The genes are TRBV5-1 and TRBJ1-2; perhaps TRBD1 as D (5 bases). The CDR3 consists of 16 residues. The germline CDR1 and CDR2 sequences are SGHRS and YFSETQ. Trimming removed 0 bases from V and 2 bases from J, with 14 bases in between. The CDR3 reads CASSLGSPGENYGYTF. CDR3 bases: TGCGCCAGCAGCTTGGGCAGTCCGGGGGAAAACTATGGCTACACCTTC.

The chain employs TRBV5-1 and TRBJ2-5; 10 bases line up with TRBD2. Looked up from germline, CDR1 is SGHRS and CDR2 is YFSETQ. Trimming at V came to 1 base and at J to 2 bases, leaving 20 bases not matched to a gene. The CDR3 has 21 residues. CDR3 residues: CASSLIPAGGPVVGGQETQYF. The CDR3 DNA is TGCGCCAGCAGCTTGATTCCAGCGGGGGGGCCGGTAGTCGGTGGGCAAGAGACCCAGTACTTC. Full variable domain (rest looked up from reference TRBV5-1 and TRBJ2-5): KAGVTQTPRYLIKTRGQQVTLSCSPISGHRSVSWYQQTPGQGLQFLFEYFSETQRNKGNFPGRFSGRQFSNSRSEMNVSTLELGDSALYLCASSLIPAGGPVVGGQETQYFGPGTRLLVL.

This clone occurred a few times. The rearrangement uses TRBV5-6 and TRBJ2-3, with a weak D call TRBD2 (6 bases). Trimming took 0 bases from V and 4 from J, leaving 12 bases between them. Germline CDR1 SGHDT, CDR2 YYEEEE. CDR3 length: 15 amino acids. For the CDR3, the DNA is TGTGCCAGCAGCTTGGGAGTGGGAGGACCAGATACGCAGTATTTT. Residues: CASSLGVGGPDTQYF. The whole variable domain, filled in from reference TRBV5-6 and TRBJ2-3, reads DAGVTQSPTHLIKTRGQQVTLRCSPKSGHDTVSWYQQALGQGPQFIFQYYEEEERQRGNFPDRFSGHQFPNYSSELNVNALLLGDSALYLCASSLGVGGPDTQYFGPGTRLTVL.